Each of the 9 T cell receptor beta chains below was sequenced from the same sample in a study of blood T cell repertoires in COVID-19 (dated by TCRdb to about 2020). The library was generated by the immunoSEQ multiplex PCR assay. Sourced from immuneACCESS, this table was stored by TCRdb with only in-frame sequences that have V and J called. A share of the clones is absent; for the studies checked, an unresolved V gene accounts for under half, and the remainder has no known explanation. In all, the sample holds 250,000 to 350,000 clones, and 86% of those were seen once. The top ten constitute 1.5% to 2% of the sample. The sample consisted of peripheral blood. The receptors derive from a woman aged 45-60 years with acute or convalescent COVID-19.

J is TRBJ1-1 and V is TRBV29-1; tentative D call: TRBD1 (6 bases). This CDR3 has 13 amino acids. Germline lookup yields CDR1 SQVTM and CDR2 ANQGSEA. The V and J ends lost 5 bases and 0 bases respectively, with 10 bases between them. The CDR3 DNA sequence: TGCAGCGTTCAGGACAGCATGAACACTGAAGCTTTCTTT. Its translation is CSVQDSMNTEAFF.

The V and J genes are TRBV11-3 and TRBJ1-1; no reliable D call. Between the trimmed V and J ends, which lost 1 base and 1 base, there was a span of 13 bases. The germline V gene encodes CDR1 SGHNT and CDR2 YENEEA. The CDR3 is 16 amino acids. CDR3 sequence: CASSLGRFSSNTEAFF. CDR3 coding DNA: TGTGCCAGCAGCTTAGGCCGGTTTTCCTCGAACACTGAAGCTTTCTTT.

Written as DNA, the CDR3 is TGTGCCAGCAGTGCCCGGGTAGAGGACTCTGGAAACACCATATATTTT. Its translation is CASSARVEDSGNTIYF. V gene TRBV27 combines with J gene TRBJ1-3, with D hard to call. V was trimmed by 5 bases and J by 0 bases, leaving 14 bases between them. The CDR3 extends over 16 amino acids. Germline loops: CDR1 MNHEY, CDR2 SMNVEV (reference sequence).

V is TRBV7-3 and J is TRBJ1-6, with 7 bases lining up with TRBD1. The CDR3 extends over 13 amino acids. The V gene's germline CDR1 is SGHTA and CDR2 FQGTGA. The J segment lost 8 bases and the V segment lost 3 bases, leaving 1 base of the junction unmatched. CDR3 residues: CASSFDRDSPLHF. CDR3 nucleotides: TGTGCCAGCAGCTTCGACAGGGATTCACCCCTCCACTTT.

This clone was recorded once. This chain links TRBV12-3 or TRBV12-4 with TRBJ2-1; D unclear. V was trimmed by 4 bases and J by 2 bases, leaving 3 bases between them. CDR3 length equals 12 residues. The CDR3 coding sequence is TGTGCCAGCAGTTCTACCTACAATGAGCAGTTCTTC. Encoded protein: CASSSTYNEQFF.

The chain combines TRBV5-4 with TRBJ2-1; the match to TRBD2 covers 11 bases. The CDR3 is 16 residues long. V dropped 0 bases and J dropped 9; count of bases not matched to a gene: 8. Germline-derived CDR1 and CDR2 are SGHNT and YYREEE (reference sequence). CDR3 nucleotide sequence: TGTGCCAGCAGCTTGGGGGGTAGCGGGAGGGCCCGTGAGCAGTTCTTC. As protein: CASSLGGSGRAREQFF.

The chain is built from TRBV7-4 and TRBJ1-6; 10 positions match TRBD1. This CDR3 spans 15 amino acids. CDR1 and CDR2 from the germline V gene are SGHVT and SQSDAQ. Losses at the gene ends were 6 bases for V and 14 bases for J; bases not matched to a gene: 13. The CDR3 region has the DNA TGTGCCAGCAGTGTTACCCGGGACAGGGGTTTAACCCTCCACTTT. Protein: CASSVTRDRGLTLHF.

The V and J genes are TRBV27 and TRBJ2-1, with D possibly being TRBD1 (6 bases). The CDR3 totals 15 residues. CDR1 and CDR2 (germline): MNHEY, SMNVEV (reference sequence). Between the trimmed V and J ends, which lost 4 bases and 6 bases, there was a span of 16 bases. The CDR3 bases are TGTGCCAGCAGTTCTCCGGTGACAGGTCGCAATGAGCAGTTCTTC. It codes for CASSSPVTGRNEQFF.

This clone was observed a handful of times. Additional DNA sequences in this sample encode the identical CDR3. The genes are TRBV5-4 and TRBJ2-1; D is ambiguous. CDR1 SGHNT and CDR2 YYREEE come from the germline V gene (reference sequence). V was cut by 2 bases and J by 0 bases, with 6 bases left in between. The CDR3 sequence is 14 residues long. DNA for the CDR3: TGTGCCAGCAGCTTTAGCAGCTCCTACAATGAGCAGTTCTTC. The encoded protein is CASSFSSSYNEQFF.